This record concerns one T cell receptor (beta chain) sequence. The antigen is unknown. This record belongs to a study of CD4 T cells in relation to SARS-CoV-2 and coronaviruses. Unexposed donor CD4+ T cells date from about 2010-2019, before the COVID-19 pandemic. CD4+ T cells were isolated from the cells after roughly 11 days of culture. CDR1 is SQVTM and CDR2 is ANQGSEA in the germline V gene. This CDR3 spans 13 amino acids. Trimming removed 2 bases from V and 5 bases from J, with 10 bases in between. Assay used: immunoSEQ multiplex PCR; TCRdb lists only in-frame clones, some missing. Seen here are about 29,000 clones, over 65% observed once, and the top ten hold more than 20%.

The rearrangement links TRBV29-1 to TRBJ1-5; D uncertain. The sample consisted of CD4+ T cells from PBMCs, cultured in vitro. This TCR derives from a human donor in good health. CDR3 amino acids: CSVEISRDQPQHF. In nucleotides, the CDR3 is TGCAGCGTTGAAATTTCTAGGGATCAGCCCCAGCATTTT.